Shown below are 20 T cell receptor beta chains from a single sample sequenced in a study of cytomegalovirus exposure and HLA in healthy donors. With 60 Vbeta and 13 Jbeta primers, the PCR was carried out. Clones were read by immunoSEQ multiplex PCR, and TCRdb kept only the in-frame ones, dropping some. The repertoire holds more than 150,000 clones, with around 83% as singletons. The source material was PBMCs. Receptors originate from a man aged 50 to 59 in good health and CMV-seronegative.

The J gene is TRBJ2-7, the V gene TRBV6-6; the D is unclear. CDR3 length equals 12 residues. V dropped 10 bases and J dropped 4 bases, with 14 bases sitting between them. Germline V gene lookup returns CDR1 MNHNY and CDR2 SVGAGI (reference sequence). CDR3 loop: CATLANGYEQYF. DNA for the CDR3: TGTGCCACCTTAGCAAACGGGTACGAGCAGTACTTC.

As DNA, the CDR3 is TGTGCCTGGAATATGGGGGGAGGCGAGCAGTACTTC. This gives the protein CAWNMGGGEQYF. The V and J genes are TRBV30 and TRBJ2-7; D may be TRBD2 (6 bases). This CDR3 comprises 12 residues. Looked up from germline, CDR1 is GTSNPN and CDR2 is SVGIG (reference sequence). The V end was cut by 4 bases, the J end by 6 bases, with 13 bases between.

V usage is TRBV25-1 and J usage is TRBJ1-2; the D is unclear. Trimming cost V 5 bases and J 4 bases, with 14 bases left between them. Germline V gene data show CDR1 as MGHDK and CDR2 as SYGVNS. CDR3 size: 14 residues. CDR3 nucleotide sequence: TGTGCCAGCAGTTCGGGTATGCAGAGCTATGGCTACACCTTC. Protein sequence: CASSSGMQSYGYTF.

The chain carries TRBV5-4 and TRBJ2-3, with 9 bases fitting TRBD1. V was clipped by 7 bases and J by 10 bases; unmatched bases: 19. The CDR3 covers 16 residues. The germline CDR1 and CDR2 sequences are SGHNT and YYREEE (reference sequence). This chain's CDR3 is CASVAGQGPGMSAQYF. The DNA of the CDR3 is TGTGCCAGCGTAGCCGGACAGGGGCCAGGGATGAGTGCGCAGTATTTT.

This chain uses TRBV27 with TRBJ2-4, with 9 bases aligning to TRBD2. The CDR3 contains 19 residues. V was clipped by 5 bases and J by 3 bases; unmatched bases: 17. CDR1 MNHEY and CDR2 SMNVEV come from the germline V gene (reference sequence). The CDR3 region has the DNA TGTGCCAGCAGTACCCCCGCTAGCGGGGTTAATGTTGGCAAAAACATTCAGTACTTC. It is translated as CASSTPASGVNVGKNIQYF.

The sample holds a few counts of this clone. This rearrangement joins TRBV5-1 to TRBJ1-1, with D perhaps TRBD1 (6 bases). V was pared by 3 bases and J by 1 base, with 10 bases between. This CDR3 is built from 14 residues. Germline lookup yields CDR1 SGHRS and CDR2 YFSETQ. CDR3 DNA: TGCGCCAGCAGCTCACAGGGTACGAACACTGAAGCTTTCTTT. This sequence encodes CASSSQGTNTEAFF. The full variable domain, in which reference TRBV5-1 and TRBJ1-1 provide the parts outside the CDR3, is KAGVTQTPRYLIKTRGQQVTLSCSPISGHRSVSWYQQTPGQGLQFLFEYFSETQRNKGNFPGRFSGRQFSNSRSEMNVSTLELGDSALYLCASSSQGTNTEAFFGQGTRLTVV.

This clone has only one observation. The genes are TRBV7-2 and TRBJ2-2; tentatively, D is TRBD2 (5 bases). The CDR3 runs 16 residues. Trimming pared 1 base from V and 8 bases from J, leaving 17 bases between. Germline CDR1 and CDR2: SGHTA and FQGNSA. Here the CDR3 DNA reads TGTGCCAGCAGCTTAGAGATAGCGCGTGCTAAGGGGGAGCTGTTTTTT. Protein product: CASSLEIARAKGELFF.

The chain combines TRBV19 with TRBJ2-1; TRBD2 aligns across 8 bases. Trimming took 3 bases from V and 8 from J; bases not matched to a gene: 6. The CDR3 totals 14 residues. CDR1 and CDR2 (germline): LNHDA, SQIVND (reference sequence). The DNA for the CDR3 is TGTGCCAGTAGTATTGGACTAGCTAGCGATGAGCAGTTCTTC. Its translation: CASSIGLASDEQFF.

This chain links TRBV9 with TRBJ2-1; 8 bases agree with TRBD1. Germline V CDR1 and CDR2: SGDLS, YYNGEE. This CDR3 has 15 residues. J lost 2 bases, V lost 3 bases, and 4 bases had no gene match. DNA of the CDR3: TGTGCCAGCAGCGCCCGACAGGGGACCTACAATGAGCAGTTCTTC. The encoded protein is CASSARQGTYNEQFF.

V usage is TRBV7-2 and J usage is TRBJ1-2; a weak D match, TRBD1 (5 bases). Germline V CDR1 and CDR2: SGHTA, FQGNSA. CDR3 length: 15 residues. Between the trimmed V and J ends, which lost 1 base and 8 bases, there was a span of 17 bases. CDR3 bases: TGTGCCAGCAGCTTAGAGGATAGGACATCGATAGGCTACACCTTC. This translates into CASSLEDRTSIGYTF.

This chain joins TRBV7-2 and TRBJ2-7; 7 nucleotides align to TRBD1. The CDR3 loop spans 16 amino acids. Germline CDR1 reads SGHTA; CDR2 reads FQGNSA. Losses at the gene ends were 1 base for V and 0 bases for J; bases not matched to a gene: 6. The CDR3 DNA reads TGTGCCAGCAGCTTAGGAGACAGGGCGAGCTCCTACGAGCAGTACTTC. The encoded protein is CASSLGDRASSYEQYF. The variable domain in full, with the rest retrieved from reference TRBV7-2 and TRBJ2-7, is GAGVSQSPSNKVTEKGKDVELRCDPISGHTALYWYRQSLGQGLEFLIYFQGNSAPDKSGLPSDRFSAERTGGSVSTLTIQRTQQEDSAVYLCASSLGDRASSYEQYFGPGTRLTVT.

The CDR3 DNA sequence: TGCGCCAGCAGCCAAGGAGGGCCTGAAGCTTTCTTT. Translated: CASSQGGPEAFF. The gene calls are TRBV5-1 and TRBJ1-1; D is uncertain. This CDR3 is 12 amino acids long. Germline V gives CDR1 SGHRS, CDR2 YFSETQ. V lost 4 bases and J lost 6, with 10 bases in between. The full variable domain, with the rest looked up from reference TRBV5-1 and TRBJ1-1, is KAGVTQTPRYLIKTRGQQVTLSCSPISGHRSVSWYQQTPGQGLQFLFEYFSETQRNKGNFPGRFSGRQFSNSRSEMNVSTLELGDSALYLCASSQGGPEAFFGQGTRLTVV.

The chain employs TRBV6-5 and TRBJ2-7, with D hard to call. Trimming shortened V by 0 bases and J by 2 bases, and 11 bases separated the two germline ends. Germline values: CDR1 MNHEY, CDR2 SVGAGI. This CDR3 has 15 residues. CDR3 amino acids: CASSYSNAGAYEQYF. As DNA, the CDR3 is TGTGCCAGCAGTTACTCGAATGCAGGTGCCTACGAGCAGTACTTC.

The J gene is TRBJ2-2, the V gene TRBV11-2; 12 positions match TRBD2. Germline lookup yields CDR1 SGHAT and CDR2 FQNNGV. This CDR3 contains 16 residues. The V segment lost 5 bases and the J segment 4 bases; nucleotides outside the gene matches: 5. CDR3 protein: CASSGGLAGSTGELFF. The CDR3 nucleotides read TGTGCCAGCAGCGGGGGACTAGCGGGTTCCACCGGGGAGCTGTTTTTT.

Only a few counts were recorded for this clone. CDR3 bases: TGTGCCAGCAGGCCCAGCGGGGACACCGGGGAGCTGTTTTTT. This gives the protein CASRPSGDTGELFF. The rearrangement links TRBV6-5 to TRBJ2-2, with 7 positions matching TRBD2. V gave up 6 bases and J gave up 3 bases; unmatched junction bases: 4. CDR3 length: 14 amino acids. Germline CDR1 is MNHEY and CDR2 is SVGAGI.

This chain links TRBV6-1 with TRBJ2-1, with TRBD1 as a possible D gene (5 bases). V lost 6 bases, J lost 8 bases, and 11 bases lay in between. The V gene's germline CDR1 is MNHNS and CDR2 SASEGT. The CDR3 is made up of 12 amino acids. CDR3 nucleotide sequence: TGTGCCAGCAGCCAAACAGGTTATGAGCAGTTCTTC. It is translated as CASSQTGYEQFF.

This chain links TRBV9 with TRBJ1-2, with a possible D match to TRBD1 (5 bases). The CDR3 contains 14 residues. Trimming took off 3 bases at V and 0 bases at J, with 9 bases between the two ends. The germline CDR1 and CDR2 sequences are SGDLS and YYNGEE. The CDR3: CASSDGTPNYGYTF. CDR3 coding DNA: TGTGCCAGCAGCGACGGGACTCCTAACTATGGCTACACCTTC. Full variable domain (rest looked up from reference TRBV9 and TRBJ1-2): DSGVTQTPKHLITATGQRVTLRCSPRSGDLSVYWYQQSLDQGLQFLIQYYNGEERAKGNILERFSAQQFPDLHSELNLSSLELGDSALYFCASSDGTPNYGYTFGSGTRLTVV.

This chain joins TRBV19 and TRBJ2-5, with D uncertain. Germline CDR1 reads LNHDA; CDR2 reads SQIVND (reference sequence). The CDR3 has 12 amino acids. The V and J ends lost 8 bases and 1 base respectively, with 8 bases between them. This chain's CDR3 is CASGNRQETQYF. The CDR3 DNA is TGTGCCAGTGGCAACCGCCAAGAGACCCAGTACTTC.

The chain has TRBV11-3 and TRBJ2-7; TRBD1 matches at 9 bases. The CDR3 totals 15 residues. With 4 bases clipped from V and 0 bases from J, the junction kept 4 bases outside the gene matches. CDR1 is SGHNT and CDR2 is YENEEA in the germline V gene. The CDR3 DNA reads TGTGCCAGCAGCTCCGGACAGGGGAGCTCCTACGAGCAGTACTTC. It translates to CASSSGQGSSYEQYF. The full variable domain, its missing parts supplied by reference TRBV11-3 and TRBJ2-7, is EAGVVQSPRYKIIEKKQPVAFWCNPISGHNTLYWYLQNLGQGPELLIRYENEEAVDDSQLPKDRFSAERLKGVDSTLKIQPAELGDSAVYLCASSSGQGSSYEQYFGPGTRLTVT.

The chain joins TRBV25-1 to TRBJ1-2; the D gene is possibly TRBD1 (5 bases). The V and J ends lost 2 bases and 8 bases respectively, with 9 bases between them. The germline V gene has CDR1 MGHDK and CDR2 SYGVNS. The CDR3 consists of 12 residues. The CDR3 region is CASSERGGGYTF. CDR3 sequence (DNA): TGTGCCAGCAGTGAAAGGGGCGGAGGCTACACCTTC.